The 5 T cell receptor beta chains listed next were all sequenced from one sample in a study of blood T cell repertoires in COVID-19 (dated by TCRdb to 2020 to 2022). The library came from the immunoSEQ multiplex PCR assay. This immuneACCESS table, as held by TCRdb, lists in-frame sequences with V and J called but not all clones. Of the missing ones, under half trace to an unresolved V gene in checked studies; the others have no known cause. The sample records fewer than 250,000 clones, approximately 82% of which are singletons. The ten largest clones take up under 2% of the sample. The sequencing sample was made of peripheral blood. These receptors were collected from a woman of 80 years or more with acute or convalescent COVID-19.

Concerning this clone itself: Other DNA sequences within the sample encode an identical CDR3. The chain combines TRBV18 with TRBJ1-2; possibly TRBD1 for D (6 bases). The CDR3 runs to 13 residues. The V gene lost 3 bases and the J gene lost 4 bases, with 9 bases spanning the gap. In germline, CDR1 is KGHSH, CDR2 LQKENI. The CDR3 DNA follows: TGTGCCAGCTCACCGGACAGAGGCTATGGCTACACCTTC. Translation: CASSPDRGYGYTF.

This sequence joins TRBV7-2 and TRBJ2-1; 8 bases line up with TRBD2. V lost 6 bases and J lost 8; bases outside the gene matches: 12. Germline V CDR1 and CDR2: SGHTA, FQGNSA. The CDR3 covers 15 residues. CDR3 residues: CASSPPGLAWDEQFF. For the CDR3, the DNA is TGTGCCAGCAGTCCCCCAGGACTAGCATGGGATGAGCAGTTCTTC.

The chain combines TRBV2 with TRBJ1-4, with 8 bases identical to TRBD1. The germline V gene has CDR1 SNHLY and CDR2 FYNNEI. This CDR3 spans 14 amino acids. Losses at the gene ends were 4 bases for V and 7 bases for J; bases not matched to a gene: 5. CDR3 amino acids: CASSVGQAIEKLFF. The CDR3 DNA is TGTGCCAGCAGTGTGGGACAGGCCATTGAAAAACTGTTTTTT.

This chain connects TRBV28 to TRBJ1-3, with D perhaps TRBD1 (6 bases). Germline values: CDR1 MDHEN, CDR2 SYDVKM. Between the trimmed V and J ends, which lost 5 bases and 0 bases, there was a span of 11 bases. CDR3 length equals 15 residues. The DNA of the CDR3 is TGTGCCAGCAGTGAAACAGGGATCTCTGGAAACACCATATATTTT. Translating it yields CASSETGISGNTIYF.

This chain joins TRBV9 and TRBJ1-2; D unresolved. CDR1 is SGDLS, CDR2 YYNGEE, per germline. This CDR3 has 15 residues. V was clipped by 0 bases and J by 8 bases, with 17 bases between them. The CDR3 is CASSVEAAASGGYTF. CDR3 nucleotides: TGTGCCAGCAGCGTAGAAGCGGCTGCGAGCGGGGGCTACACCTTC.